The clone carrying this TCR beta chain was observed at least ten times. The antigen is unknown. TCRdb redid the calling of the RT-PCR reads with MiXCR, one entry per CDR3 protein. This sample yields over 400,000 distinct CDR3 sequences, of which under 15% are seen a single time; less than 15% belongs to the top ten. The record originates from a study of response to subunit inactivated influenza vaccine. Study results and limitations: Authors suggested that a seasonal influenza vaccination recruits few new T cells each time.

The V gene end was trimmed by 5 bases and the J gene end by 11 bases; junction bases not matched to a gene: 8. The CDR3 sequence is 12 residues long. This receptor was taken from a man aged 50 to 59 who received an inactivated influenza vaccine. Specimen: PBMCs from blood, collected roughly 45 days after vaccination. The chain has TRBV12-3 or TRBV12-4 and TRBJ1-1, with TRBD1 identical over 7 bases. The chain's CDR3 is CASSGDSVLAFF. CDR3 DNA: TGTGCCAGCAGTGGGGACAGTGTTCTGGCTTTCTTT.